This T cell receptor (beta chain) is drawn from a study of radiation and T cells in renal cell carcinoma (dated by TCRdb to 2018 to 2021). With regard to the full study: Samples came from a clinical trial, in which primary renal cell carcinomas received 15 Gy stereotactic body radiation therapy followed by nephrectomy 4 weeks later. A total of 53 samples underwent TCR beta sequencing, made up of approximately 26 tumors and approximately 27 peripheral blood samples. Across all 50 or so samples, around 4,000,000 unique CDR3 nucleotide sequences, encoding 2.5 million to 3 million unique CDR3 amino acid sequences, were identified. Points the paper makes about the study in general: No pretreatment tumor biopsies were available, so the baseline intratumoral presence of clonotypes could not be determined. In blood, the top tumor clonotypes increased between baseline and 2 weeks post-radiation and then shrank by 4 weeks, which suggests that tumor-resident clones expanded only transiently. Dynamics of the blood repertoire were not tracked past 4 weeks after treatment. With a single-armed trial design, the study had no way to address how radiation dose or scheduling affects the TCR repertoire.

TCR beta libraries were generated from genomic DNA with the immunoSEQ kit, following the manufacturer's recommendations. To prepare libraries, a first multiplex PCR with proprietary primers was run, followed by a second PCR that added unique barcodes, and a bead cleanup was done after each round. A positive control reaction and a negative control reaction, both provided in the kit, were run with every batch of samples. The final libraries were assessed on an Agilent 4200 TapeStation D1000 ScreenTape, pooled by volume, and quantified by qPCR. Sequencing ran on an Illumina NextSeq500 with a MidOutput 150-cycle cartridge, using 156 Read1 and 15 Index1 cycles with kit custom primers. The pooled library was loaded at 1.0 pM, with an approximately 21% PhiX control spiked in. The authors processed their data as follows. Vendor-processed data were analyzed in R, and a clonotype was defined as all T cells sharing the same CDR3 nucleotide sequence. For clone abundance analyses, frequencies were normalized to the 10,000 most abundant clones in each sample. Public T cell clones, which averaged fewer than five per sample, were excluded before analysis. Tumor-enriched and baseline blood-enriched clonotypes were defined by at least a 32-fold difference in abundance between compartments. A beta-binomial differential abundance model was used to identify clonotypes that expanded or contracted between blood time points. The Baroni-Urbani and Buser coefficient was used to measure tumor-blood repertoire similarity, and groups were compared with two-tailed Wilcoxon tests in R. The clones in this table, taken by TCRdb from immuneACCESS, are in-frame only. Not every clone is retained; where verified, under half of the shortfall comes from an unresolved V gene, and the cause of the rest is unknown. V and J calls plus clone size are reproduced from that table; the DNA served to infer D and trimming. The table for this sample lists about 91,000 clones; approximately 80% of them were counted only once. 6% to 7% of the sample is held by the ten biggest clonotypes.

This specimen's time point label, per the study, means: baseline pretreatment blood. The sample's treatment or condition label, in plain terms: 15 Gy SBRT to primary tumor, nephrectomy 4 weeks later. To follow tumor-enriched clonotypes, serial peripheral blood was collected from radiation-treated patients at baseline and at 2 weeks and 4 weeks after SBRT. All patients had renal cell carcinoma with clear cell pathology. Genomic DNA for TCR sequencing was prepared using the QIAamp DNA Blood Mini Kit (Qiagen). The analyses included only samples that passed all quality control checks. CDR3 length: 16 amino acids, cysteine to phenylalanine. Of the read, only the CDR3 DNA is kept; its 48 bases are in frame from base 1. CDR1 and CDR2 are drawn from the germline V gene: SNHLY, FYNNEI. V is trimmed back by 7 bases and J by 5 bases, and the junction contains 17 bases that no gene match accounts for. This clone was seen once. This receptor's antigen is unknown. Base qualities were left out, and no much larger clone turns up one base away.

The TCR originated in a man in his 60s with renal cell carcinoma. The rearrangement combines TRBV2 with TRBJ2-7; a stretch of 7 junction bases matches TRBD2. This specimen consisted of blood, obtained from a patient whose treatment included radiotherapy and nephrectomy. The CDR3 loop reads CASTTTLRTSFNEQYF. The nucleotide sequence reads as follows: TGTGCCAGCACCACTACCCTCCGGACTAGTTTTAACGAGCAGTACTTC.